The 14 T cell receptor beta chains in this list originate from one sample, sequenced in a study of OX40 agonist ivuxolimab in advanced cancers. The data were produced by immunoSEQ multiplex PCR, yet TCRdb's version contains in-frame clones alone and is incomplete. Here the sample spans some 77,000 clones, around 93% being singletons. The material sequenced was CD4+ or CD8+ T cells sorted from blood, taken in a trial of the OX40 agonist ivuxolimab. Source of these receptors: an adult with an advanced solid tumor such as melanoma, head and neck, liver or kidney cancer.

The rearrangement links TRBV4-3 to TRBJ2-3; 8 bases map to TRBD1. CDR1 is LGHNA, CDR2 YSLEER, per germline. The V gene end was trimmed by 0 bases and the J gene end by 1 base; junction bases not matched to a gene: 9. The CDR3 runs 18 residues. The CDR3 DNA reads TGCGCCAGCAGCCAAGATGTTCCTGACAGGGGCGGCACAGATACGCAGTATTTT. Translated, it gives CASSQDVPDRGGTDTQYF.

The V call is TRBV27, the J call TRBJ2-2; 11 positions match TRBD2. Germline CDR1 and CDR2: MNHEY and SMNVEV (reference sequence). The CDR3 loop spans 16 amino acids. Unmatched junction bases numbered 2, after V lost 4 bases and J lost 1 base. The CDR3 sequence: CASSSTSGGNTGELFF. As DNA, the CDR3 is TGTGCCAGCAGTTCAACTAGCGGGGGGAACACCGGGGAGCTGTTTTTT.

The chain combines TRBV2 with TRBJ2-7; the match to TRBD2 covers 7 bases. The CDR3 is 14 amino acids. From germline, CDR1 is SNHLY and CDR2 FYNNEI. Germline trimming cut 8 bases from V and 0 bases from J; bases unmatched to any gene: 7. DNA of the CDR3: TGTGCCAGCGGGGCACTAGCGAACTCCTACGAGCAGTACTTC. Translating gives CASGALANSYEQYF.

V gene TRBV7-3 combines with J gene TRBJ2-3; no definite D call. Germline values: CDR1 SGHTA, CDR2 FQGTGA. Trimming left V 4 bases short and J 0 bases short, with 8 bases between. The CDR3 is 14 residues long. CDR3 sequence: CASSSATSTDTQYF. The CDR3 DNA follows: TGTGCCAGCAGCTCGGCGACTAGCACAGATACGCAGTATTTT.

The CDR3 spells CASSEQDRGNSPLHF. As DNA, the CDR3 is TGTGCCAGCAGTGAACAGGACAGGGGAAATTCACCCCTCCACTTT. This sequence joins TRBV2 and TRBJ1-6, with 9 bases lining up with TRBD1. Germline trimming cut 2 bases from V and 7 bases from J; bases unmatched to any gene: 3. This CDR3 is 15 amino acids long. Germline CDR1 reads SNHLY; CDR2 reads FYNNEI.

To note about this clone: Additional DNA sequences in this sample encode the identical CDR3. The J gene is TRBJ1-2, the V gene TRBV5-6; no clear D gene. This CDR3 contains 12 residues. Per the germline V gene, CDR1 is SGHDT and CDR2 is YYEEEE. V lost 0 bases to trimming and J lost 5 bases, with 5 bases between them. In DNA form, the CDR3 reads TGTGCCAGCAGCTTGGGGTCTTATGGCTACACCTTC. Protein: CASSLGSYGYTF.

The chain carries TRBV5-1 and TRBJ2-3; 9 bases are a match to TRBD2. Germline trimming cut 0 bases from V and 0 bases from J; bases unmatched to any gene: 8. Germline V CDR1 and CDR2: SGHRS, YFSETQ. The CDR3 length is 18 residues. CDR3: CASSLVPAGGLSTDTQYF. Written as DNA, the CDR3 is TGCGCCAGCAGCTTGGTTCCAGCGGGGGGCCTTAGCACAGATACGCAGTATTTT.

The V gene is TRBV27, the J gene TRBJ1-2, with TRBD1 as a possible D gene (6 bases). The V end was cut by 3 bases, the J end by 1 base, with 18 bases between. The germline V gene encodes CDR1 MNHEY and CDR2 SMNVEV (reference sequence). The CDR3 has 17 amino acids. CDR3 sequence: CASSLAGAQFGNYGYTF. CDR3 DNA sequence: TGTGCCAGCAGTTTGGCAGGGGCCCAGTTCGGTAACTATGGCTACACCTTC.

The chain has TRBV7-7 and TRBJ2-5; D is unclear. Germline loops: CDR1 SSHAT, CDR2 FNYEAQ (reference sequence). CDR3 length: 13 amino acids. Trimming shortened V by 3 bases and J by 5 bases, and 10 bases separated the two germline ends. Here the CDR3 DNA reads TGTGCCAGCAGCTTGTGGCAGAAGGAGACCCAGTACTTC. It yields the protein CASSLWQKETQYF.

CDR3 in amino acids: CASSILANTGELFF. The CDR3 DNA is TGTGCCAGCAGTATACTAGCGAACACCGGGGAGCTGTTTTTT. The J gene is TRBJ2-2, the V gene TRBV6-5, with D possibly TRBD2 on 5 matching bases. The CDR3 consists of 14 residues. CDR1 and CDR2 from the germline V gene are MNHEY and SVGAGI. V was clipped by 5 bases and J by 0 bases, with 7 bases between them.

This sequence joins TRBV5-1 and TRBJ2-5; a weak D match, TRBD1 (5 bases). CDR1 and CDR2 from the germline V gene are SGHRS and YFSETQ. This CDR3 comprises 13 residues. Trimming shortened V by 1 base and J by 3 bases, and 7 bases separated the two germline ends. CDR3 protein: CASSLQGEETQYF. CDR3 sequence (DNA): TGCGCCAGCAGCTTGCAAGGGGAAGAGACCCAGTACTTC.

The chain uses TRBV6-6 and TRBJ1-1; D might be TRBD1 (6 bases). The germline CDR1 and CDR2 sequences are MNHNY and SVGAGI (reference sequence). This CDR3 comprises 15 residues. With 1 base removed from V and 4 bases from J, the gap between germline ends came to 13 bases. The CDR3 sequence is CASSYFTTGSTEAFF. CDR3 DNA sequence: TGTGCCAGCAGTTACTTTACTACAGGGAGCACTGAAGCTTTCTTT.

As for this clone: One end of the junction varies from germline; a read error may be responsible. The chain has TRBV27 and TRBJ1-5; D possibly corresponds to TRBD1 (6 bases). Looked up from germline, CDR1 is MNHEY and CDR2 is SMNVEV (reference sequence). The CDR3 covers 16 residues. The CDR3 sequence: CAGSSLVDRSNQPQHF. For the CDR3, the DNA is TGTGCCGGCAGTTCCCTTGTAGACAGGAGTAATCAGCCCCAGCATTTT.

The rearrangement uses TRBV29-1 and TRBJ2-5; D might be TRBD1 (6 bases). Germline CDR1 and CDR2: SQVTM and ANQGSEA. The CDR3 spans 13 residues. V lost 8 bases and J lost 1, with 14 bases in between. CDR3 sequence reads: CSYRTGRQETQYF. As DNA, the CDR3 is TGCAGCTACCGAACAGGGCGCCAAGAGACCCAGTACTTC.